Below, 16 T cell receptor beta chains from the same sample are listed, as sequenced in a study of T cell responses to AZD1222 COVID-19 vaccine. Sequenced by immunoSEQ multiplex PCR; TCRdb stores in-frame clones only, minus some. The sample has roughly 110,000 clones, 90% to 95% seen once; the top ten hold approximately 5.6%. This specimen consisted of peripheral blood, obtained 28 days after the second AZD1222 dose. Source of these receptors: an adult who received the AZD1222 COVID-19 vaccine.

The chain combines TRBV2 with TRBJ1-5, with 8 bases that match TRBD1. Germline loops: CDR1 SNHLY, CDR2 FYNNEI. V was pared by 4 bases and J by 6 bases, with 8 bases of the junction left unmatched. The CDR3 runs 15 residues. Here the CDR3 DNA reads TGTGCCAGCAGTGGAGACAGGGGTGGGTTTCAGCCCCAGCATTTT. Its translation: CASSGDRGGFQPQHF.

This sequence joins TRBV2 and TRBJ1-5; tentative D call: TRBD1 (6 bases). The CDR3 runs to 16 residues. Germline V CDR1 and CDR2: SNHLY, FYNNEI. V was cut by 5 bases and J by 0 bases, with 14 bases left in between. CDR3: CASSRTGTNSNQPQHF. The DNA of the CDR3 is TGTGCCAGCAGTAGAACCGGGACAAATAGCAATCAGCCCCAGCATTTT.

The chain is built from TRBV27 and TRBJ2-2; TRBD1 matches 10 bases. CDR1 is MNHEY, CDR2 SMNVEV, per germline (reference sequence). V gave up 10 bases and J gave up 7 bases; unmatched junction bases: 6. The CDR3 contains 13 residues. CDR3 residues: CATRGQGNGELFF. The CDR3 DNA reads TGTGCCACGCGGGGACAGGGGAACGGGGAGCTGTTTTTT.

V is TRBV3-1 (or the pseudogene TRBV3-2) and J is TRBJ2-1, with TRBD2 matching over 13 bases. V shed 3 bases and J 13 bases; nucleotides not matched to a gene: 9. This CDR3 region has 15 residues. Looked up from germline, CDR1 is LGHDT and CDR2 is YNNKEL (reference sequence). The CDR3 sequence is CASSHDTSGRGPQFF. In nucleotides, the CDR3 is TGTGCCAGCAGCCATGACACTAGCGGGAGGGGACCACAGTTCTTC.

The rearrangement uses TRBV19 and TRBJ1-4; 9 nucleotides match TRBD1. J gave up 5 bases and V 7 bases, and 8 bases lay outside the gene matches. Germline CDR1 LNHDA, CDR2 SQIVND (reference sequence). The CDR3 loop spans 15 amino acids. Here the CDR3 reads CASTLPGTGNEKLFF. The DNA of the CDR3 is TGTGCCAGTACCCTCCCCGGGACAGGGAATGAAAAACTGTTTTTT.

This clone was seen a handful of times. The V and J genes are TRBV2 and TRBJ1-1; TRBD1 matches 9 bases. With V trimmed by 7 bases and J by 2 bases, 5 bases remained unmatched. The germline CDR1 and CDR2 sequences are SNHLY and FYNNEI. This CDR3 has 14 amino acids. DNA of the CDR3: TGTGCCAGCATTGACAGGGGGAGTAACACTGAAGCTTTCTTT. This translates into CASIDRGSNTEAFF.

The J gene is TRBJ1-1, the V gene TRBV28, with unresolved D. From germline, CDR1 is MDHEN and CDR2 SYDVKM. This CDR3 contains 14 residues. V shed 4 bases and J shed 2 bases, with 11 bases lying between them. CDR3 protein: CASSYVGENTEAFF. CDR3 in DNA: TGTGCCAGCAGTTATGTTGGGGAAAACACTGAAGCTTTCTTT. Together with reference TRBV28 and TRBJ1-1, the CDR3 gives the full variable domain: DVKVTQSSRYLVKRTGEKVFLECVQDMDHENMFWYRQDPGLGLRLIYFSYDVKMKEKGDIPEGYSVSREKKERFSLILESASTNQTSMYLCASSYVGENTEAFFGQGTRLTVV.

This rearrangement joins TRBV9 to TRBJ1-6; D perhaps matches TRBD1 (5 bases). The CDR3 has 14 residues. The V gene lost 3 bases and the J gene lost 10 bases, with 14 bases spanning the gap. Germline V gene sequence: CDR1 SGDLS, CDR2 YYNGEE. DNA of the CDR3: TGTGCCAGCAGCGCCCGGGGCCATAGGTCACCCCTCCACTTT. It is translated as CASSARGHRSPLHF. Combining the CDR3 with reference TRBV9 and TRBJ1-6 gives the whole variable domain DSGVTQTPKHLITATGQRVTLRCSPRSGDLSVYWYQQSLDQGLQFLIQYYNGEERAKGNILERFSAQQFPDLHSELNLSSLELGDSALYFCASSARGHRSPLHFGNGTRLTVT.

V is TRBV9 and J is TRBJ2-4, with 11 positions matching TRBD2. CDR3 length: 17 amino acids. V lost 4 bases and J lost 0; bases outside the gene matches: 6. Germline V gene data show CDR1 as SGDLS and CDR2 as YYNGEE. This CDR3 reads CASSRELAGAAKNIQYF. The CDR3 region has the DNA TGTGCCAGCAGCCGGGAACTAGCGGGAGCAGCCAAAAACATTCAGTACTTC.

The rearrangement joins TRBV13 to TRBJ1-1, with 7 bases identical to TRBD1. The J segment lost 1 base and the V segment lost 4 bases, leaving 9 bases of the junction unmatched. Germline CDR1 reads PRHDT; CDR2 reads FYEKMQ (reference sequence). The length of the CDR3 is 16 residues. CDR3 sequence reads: CASSSGTETPNTEAFF. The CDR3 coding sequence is TGTGCCAGCAGCTCCGGGACAGAAACTCCGAACACTGAAGCTTTCTTT.

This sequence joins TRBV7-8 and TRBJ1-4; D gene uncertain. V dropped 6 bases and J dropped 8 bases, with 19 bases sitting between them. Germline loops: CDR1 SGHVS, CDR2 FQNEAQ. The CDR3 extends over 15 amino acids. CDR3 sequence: CASSPDRSVGEKLFF. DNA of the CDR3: TGTGCCAGCAGTCCAGACCGGTCAGTAGGAGAAAAACTGTTTTTT. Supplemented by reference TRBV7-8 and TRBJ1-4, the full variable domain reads GAGVSQSPRYKVAKRGQDVALRCDPISGHVSLFWYQQALGQGPEFLTYFQNEAQLDKSGLPSDRFFAERPEGSVSTLKIQRTQQEDSAVYLCASSPDRSVGEKLFFGSGTQLSVL.

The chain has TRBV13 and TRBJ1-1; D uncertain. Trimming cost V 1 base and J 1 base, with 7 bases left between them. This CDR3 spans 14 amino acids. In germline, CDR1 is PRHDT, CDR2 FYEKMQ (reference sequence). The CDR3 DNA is TGTGCCAGCAGCTTAGTAGGGTCGAACACTGAAGCTTTCTTT. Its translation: CASSLVGSNTEAFF.

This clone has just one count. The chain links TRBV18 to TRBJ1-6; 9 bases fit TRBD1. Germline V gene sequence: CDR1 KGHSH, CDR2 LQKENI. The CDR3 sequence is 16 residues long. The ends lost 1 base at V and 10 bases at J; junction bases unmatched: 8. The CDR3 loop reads CASSPLEQGANSPLHF. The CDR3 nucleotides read TGTGCCAGCTCACCACTGGAACAGGGGGCGAACTCACCCCTCCACTTT. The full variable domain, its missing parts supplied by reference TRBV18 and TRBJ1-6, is NAGVMQNPRHLVRRRGQEARLRCSPMKGHSHVYWYRQLPEEGLKFMVYLQKENIIDESGMPKERFSAEFPKEGPSILRIQQVVRGDSAAYFCASSPLEQGANSPLHFGNGTRLTVT.

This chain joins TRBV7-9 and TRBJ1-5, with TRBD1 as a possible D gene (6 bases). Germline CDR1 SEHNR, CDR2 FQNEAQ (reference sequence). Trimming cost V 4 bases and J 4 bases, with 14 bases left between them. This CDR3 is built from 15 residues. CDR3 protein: CASSSVTGTNQPQHF. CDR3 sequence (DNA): TGTGCCAGCAGCTCAGTTACAGGGACGAATCAGCCCCAGCATTTT.

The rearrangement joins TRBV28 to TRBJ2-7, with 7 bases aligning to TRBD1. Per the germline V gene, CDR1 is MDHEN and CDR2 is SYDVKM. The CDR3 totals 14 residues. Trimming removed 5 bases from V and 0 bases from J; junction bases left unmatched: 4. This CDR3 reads CASSRTGDSYEQYF. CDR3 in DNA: TGTGCCAGCAGTAGGACAGGTGACTCCTACGAGCAGTACTTC.

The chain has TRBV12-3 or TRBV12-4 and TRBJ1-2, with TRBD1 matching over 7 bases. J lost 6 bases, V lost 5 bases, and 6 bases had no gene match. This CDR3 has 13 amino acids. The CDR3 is CASSPDRVHGYTF. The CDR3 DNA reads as TGTGCCAGCAGTCCCGACAGGGTCCATGGCTACACCTTC.